The 9 T cell receptor beta chains below come from one sample, sequenced in a study of OX40 agonist ivuxolimab in advanced cancers. Using immunoSEQ multiplex PCR, the repertoire was profiled, and TCRdb retains in-frame clones only, with some absent. The sample includes 150,000 to 190,000 clones, approximately 94% of them seen just once. This specimen was CD4+ or CD8+ T cells sorted from blood, taken in a trial of the OX40 agonist ivuxolimab. All receptors derive from an adult with an advanced solid tumor such as melanoma, head and neck, liver or kidney cancer.

The V call is TRBV7-9, the J call TRBJ1-2; D gene unclear. The germline V gene has CDR1 SEHNR and CDR2 FQNEAQ (reference sequence). The CDR3 is made up of 13 amino acids. V lost 3 bases and J 4 bases, leaving 9 bases between the germline ends. CDR3 loop: CASSFVEGYGYTF. CDR3 DNA: TGTGCCAGCAGCTTCGTAGAGGGCTATGGCTACACCTTC.

The J gene is TRBJ1-5, the V gene TRBV7-8; D might be TRBD1 (6 bases). The CDR3 runs to 17 residues. Germline assignment: CDR1 SGHVS and CDR2 FQNEAQ. Trimming shortened V by 1 base and J by 1 base, and 14 bases separated the two germline ends. The chain's CDR3 is CASSLGAAGDSNQPQHF. For the CDR3, the DNA is TGTGCCAGCAGCTTAGGAGCTGCAGGGGACAGCAATCAGCCCCAGCATTTT.

The chain couples TRBV2 to TRBJ2-7; TRBD1 matches at 10 bases. The ends lost 4 bases at V and 6 bases at J; junction bases unmatched: 9. There are 15 residues in the CDR3. Per germline, CDR1 SNHLY and CDR2 FYNNEI. The CDR3 protein is CASSATGTGETEQYF. In DNA form, the CDR3 reads TGTGCCAGCAGTGCGACCGGGACAGGGGAAACCGAGCAGTACTTC.

The chain combines TRBV7-2 with TRBJ2-7; 8 nucleotides agree with TRBD2. Germline V gene data show CDR1 as SGHTA and CDR2 as FQGNSA. The trim removed 1 base at V and 7 bases at J, leaving 9 bases unmatched. CDR3 length equals 15 residues. The CDR3 DNA follows: TGTGCCAGCAGCTTAGTGGGGGGGACTAGTCGGGAGCAGTACTTC. Amino acid sequence: CASSLVGGTSREQYF.

The rearrangement joins TRBV27 to TRBJ2-1, with 8 positions matching TRBD1. CDR3 length: 17 residues. From germline, CDR1 is MNHEY and CDR2 SMNVEV (reference sequence). Trimming removed 4 bases from V and 1 base from J; junction bases left unmatched: 9. Here the CDR3 DNA reads TGTGCCAGCAGTTCCAACTCGGACAGGGCTTCCTACAATGAGCAGTTCTTC. Translation gives CASSSNSDRASYNEQFF.

The chain couples TRBV4-3 to TRBJ1-1, with 7 nucleotides matching TRBD1. Germline CDR1 reads LGHNA; CDR2 reads YSLEER. The ends lost 3 bases at V and 1 base at J; junction bases unmatched: 5. CDR3 length: 15 amino acids. The CDR3 DNA reads TGCGCCAGCAGCCAGGATGGACAGGCGAACACTGAAGCTTTCTTT. This encodes CASSQDGQANTEAFF.

This clone occurred once. CDR3: CASSSMGGWRETQYF. The CDR3 DNA sequence: TGTGCCAGCAGCTCAATGGGGGGCTGGAGGGAGACCCAGTACTTC. This rearrangement joins TRBV7-2 to TRBJ2-5; D may be TRBD1 or TRBD2 (6 bases each). The CDR3 is 15 residues long. Between the trimmed V and J ends, which lost 4 bases and 5 bases, there was a span of 17 bases. Germline-derived CDR1 and CDR2 are SGHTA and FQGNSA.

This sequence joins TRBV9 and TRBJ1-5; 9 bases match TRBD1. CDR3 length: 16 amino acids. V trimming: 3 bases; J trimming: 6 bases; junction bases outside the gene matches: 10. Germline CDR1 is SGDLS and CDR2 is YYNGEE. CDR3 sequence reads: CASSARTGVVGQPQHF. CDR3 in DNA: TGTGCCAGCAGCGCCCGGACAGGGGTGGTGGGTCAGCCCCAGCATTTT.

The chain carries TRBV6-5 and TRBJ2-5, with TRBD2 identical over 7 bases. This CDR3 has 14 amino acids. From germline, CDR1 is MNHEY and CDR2 SVGAGI. With 4 bases clipped from V and 9 bases from J, the junction kept 11 bases outside the gene matches. For the CDR3, the DNA is TGTGCCAGCAGTTCGCAGCGGGGCGGACCGCCCCAGTACTTC. The encoded protein is CASSSQRGGPPQYF.